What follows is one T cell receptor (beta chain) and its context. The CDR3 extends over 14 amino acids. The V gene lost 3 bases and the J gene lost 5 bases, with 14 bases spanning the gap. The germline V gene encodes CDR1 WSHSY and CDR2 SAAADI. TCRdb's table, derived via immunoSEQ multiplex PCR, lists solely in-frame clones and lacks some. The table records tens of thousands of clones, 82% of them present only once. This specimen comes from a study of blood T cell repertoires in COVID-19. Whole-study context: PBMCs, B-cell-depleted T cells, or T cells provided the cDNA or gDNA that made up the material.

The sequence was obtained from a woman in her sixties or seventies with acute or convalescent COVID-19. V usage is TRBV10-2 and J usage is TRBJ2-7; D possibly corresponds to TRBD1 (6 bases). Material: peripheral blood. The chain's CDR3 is CASSEQGRSDEQYF. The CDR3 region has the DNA TGCGCCAGCAGTGAACAGGGTCGGTCCGACGAGCAGTACTTC.